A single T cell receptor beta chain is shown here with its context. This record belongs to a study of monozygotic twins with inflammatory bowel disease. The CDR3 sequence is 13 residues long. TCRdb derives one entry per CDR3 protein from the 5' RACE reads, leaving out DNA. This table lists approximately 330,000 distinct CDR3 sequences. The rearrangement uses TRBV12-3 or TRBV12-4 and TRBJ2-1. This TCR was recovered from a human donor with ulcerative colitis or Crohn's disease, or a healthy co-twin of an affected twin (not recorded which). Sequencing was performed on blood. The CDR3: CASSFQISYRQFF.